Listed below are T cell receptor beta chains from one sample, sequenced in a study of monozygotic twins with inflammatory bowel disease. TCRdb reprocessed the 5' RACE reads; each CDR3 protein has one entry and no DNA is given. The sample holds around 220,000 distinct CDR3 sequences. Sequenced sample: blood. The receptors come from a human donor with ulcerative colitis or Crohn's disease, or a healthy co-twin of an affected twin (not recorded which). CDR3s include the opening cysteine and the closing phenylalanine or tryptophan.

v_gene	j_gene	CDR3aa
TRBV20-1	TRBJ1-1	CSARFRSSTEAFF
TRBV4-2	TRBJ2-1	CASSQDRTGWNNEQFF
TRBV20-1	TRBJ2-2	CSARDLIPNTGELFF
TRBV19	TRBJ2-7	CASSSQLAGGYEQYF
TRBV5-1	TRBJ2-5	CASSFNPQETQYF
TRBV19	TRBJ2-1	CASSNRQTSYNEQFF
TRBV6-2/TRBV6-3	TRBJ2-7	CASRNPGQGYYEQYF
TRBV28	TRBJ1-5	CASSLAASNQPQHF
TRBV7-9	TRBJ1-1	CASSLRVSGEAFF
TRBV24-1	TRBJ2-3	CATSLGGAATDTQYF
TRBV10-3	TRBJ1-6	CAISEGRTGRSPLHF
TRBV7-2	TRBJ2-1	CASSSAGTGYDEHFF
TRBV12-3/TRBV12-4	TRBJ1-2	CASSPSAGNGYTF
TRBV10-3	TRBJ2-3	CASVRGPGTDTQYF
TRBV9	TRBJ2-1	CASSVRDRYYNEQFF
TRBV12-3/TRBV12-4	TRBJ2-1	CASSPGAGLASYNEQFF
TRBV2	TRBJ2-7	CASMGQGAPGEQYF
TRBV20-1	TRBJ1-6	CSALETANSPLHF
TRBV9	TRBJ1-4	CASSPEGQPKGEKLFF
TRBV4-1	TRBJ2-2	CASSQYTGGRTGNTGELFF
TRBV2	TRBJ1-6	CASSDGPGGTPLHF
TRBV27	TRBJ2-6	CASSLRSGANVLTF
TRBV7-9	TRBJ2-1	CASSSGRGAGVRNEQFF
TRBV4-2	TRBJ2-2	CASSQDEGGFNTGELFF
TRBV7-9	TRBJ2-2	CASSSTNTGELFF
TRBV9	TRBJ2-7	CASSVGLAAVYEQYF
TRBV15	TRBJ1-1	CATSRDTGGPEAFF
TRBV29-1	TRBJ1-1	CSVEKGNTEAFF
TRBV29-1	TRBJ2-7	CSVTGLTYEQYF
TRBV14	TRBJ2-7	CASSQSGGLVHEQYF
TRBV6-5	TRBJ2-3	CASSQSGLASDTQYF
TRBV14	TRBJ2-5	CASSPTPTAYQETQYF
TRBV12-3/TRBV12-4	TRBJ2-7	CASSWTSGEQYF
TRBV6-5	TRBJ2-1	CASSAQRREFF
TRBV7-3	TRBJ2-3	CASSIGLAGALAGSTDTQYF
TRBV3-1	TRBJ2-7	CASSPTMGVGYEQYF
TRBV5-5	TRBJ1-2	CASSLRQGTSYGYTF
TRBV12-3/TRBV12-4	TRBJ2-1	CASINTGVLYNEQFF
TRBV7-2	TRBJ1-6	CASRPTRASSYNSPLHF
TRBV9	TRBJ2-1	CASSVDEGGSYNEQFF
TRBV20-1	TRBJ2-7	CSASVGPGGRTEQYF
TRBV18	TRBJ2-5	CASSGLADRGETQYF
TRBV5-1	TRBJ2-1	CASSFHLGGNEQFF
TRBV9	TRBJ2-3	CASSERGVADTQYF
TRBV5-4	TRBJ1-2	CASSLNREYGYTF
TRBV4-1	TRBJ2-5	CASSQERVGQETQYF
TRBV7-2	TRBJ2-7	CASSSGGLPNYEQYF
TRBV2	TRBJ1-2	CASTGGSVYTF
TRBV29-1	TRBJ1-1	CSVMGQRQTEAFF
TRBV9	TRBJ1-2	CASSVASGPGNGYTF
TRBV4-2	TRBJ2-5	CASSQSTSGSSGGTQYF
TRBV6-1	TRBJ2-1	CASSPREGLGNEQFF
TRBV7-9	TRBJ2-7	CASSPPDSYSEQYF
TRBV11-2	TRBJ2-3	CTSSWVAGGSTDTQYF
TRBV5-1	TRBJ1-1	CASSPGGQGNTEAFF
TRBV2	TRBJ2-3	CATTRDTNPDTQYF
TRBV5-1	TRBJ1-1	CASSSVGSNTEAFF
TRBV28	TRBJ1-5	CASTHQGVSNQPQHF
TRBV7-2	TRBJ2-5	CASSALGTSGRETQYF
TRBV20-1	TRBJ1-5	CSARGTNGQPQHF